This T cell receptor beta chain was found in a study of T cell repertoires in cytomegalovirus infection. Study information: Indications came from public TCR beta signatures; they pointed to CMV infection and to a matching HLA type.

One entry per CDR3 protein, called by TCRdb with MiXCR from the reads. This repertoire shows approximately 500,000 distinct CDR3 sequences, about 25% found once; its top ten account for about 13%. This CDR3 contains 16 residues. Germline V gene sequence: CDR1 PRHDT, CDR2 FYEKMQ (reference sequence). V was cut by 5 bases and J by 4 bases, with 18 bases left in between. Overall study results and limits: Pooled public TCR beta family frequency picked out CMV carriers with the relevant HLA. HLA-C-restricted TCR beta clonotypes specific for CMV led the ex vivo response.

Turning to this clonotype: Its antigen remains unidentified.

This chain connects TRBV13 to TRBJ2-1; weak D call: TRBD2 (6 bases). The receptor was isolated from a human donor in good health (CMV status not recorded). Some clones in this sample may be carry-over from other donors' samples. Specimen: PBMCs. In DNA form, the CDR3 reads TGTGCCAGCAGCCCAGGAGGGGAAGGACCTTACAATGAGCAGTTCTTC. Its translation is CASSPGGEGPYNEQFF.